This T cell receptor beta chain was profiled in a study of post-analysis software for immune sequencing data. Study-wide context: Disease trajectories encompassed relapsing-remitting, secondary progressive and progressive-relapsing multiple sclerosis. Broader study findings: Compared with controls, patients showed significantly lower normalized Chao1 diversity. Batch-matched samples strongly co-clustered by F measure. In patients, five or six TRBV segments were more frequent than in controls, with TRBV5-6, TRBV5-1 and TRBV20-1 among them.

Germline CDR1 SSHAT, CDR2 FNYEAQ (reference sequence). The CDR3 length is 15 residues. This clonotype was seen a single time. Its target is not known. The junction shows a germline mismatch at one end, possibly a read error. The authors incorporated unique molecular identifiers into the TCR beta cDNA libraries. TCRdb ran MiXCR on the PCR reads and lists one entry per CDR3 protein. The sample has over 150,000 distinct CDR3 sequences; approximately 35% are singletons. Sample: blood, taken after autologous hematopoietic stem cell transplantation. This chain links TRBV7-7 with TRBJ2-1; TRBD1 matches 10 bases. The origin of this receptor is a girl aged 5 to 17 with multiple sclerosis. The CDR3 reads CASSLTGGSGDEQFF. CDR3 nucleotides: TGTGCTAGCAGCTTGACAGGGGGCTCGGGGGATGAGCAGTTCTTC.